The rows below give T cell receptor beta chains drawn from one sample of a study of blood T cell repertoires in COVID-19. Clones were sequenced by immunoSEQ multiplex PCR, and TCRdb holds only the in-frame ones, with some missing. In the table there are 72,000 or so clones, around 80% of which are singletons. Sequenced input: peripheral blood. These receptors all come from a man in his sixties or seventies who had recovered from COVID-19. Both conserved end residues are part of each CDR3. The order of the fields is J gene, clone size, D gene, V gene, CDR3 protein, CDR3 DNA. A D gene is named only where the DNA matches it firmly. Size tells how often a clone was seen (once, few, many) or the class of an expanded clone, and some rows leave it out.

>TRBJ1-3|many|TRBD1|TRBV7-2
CASSLSSGTGGNTIYF
TGTGCCAGCAGCTTATCCTCCGGGACAGGGGGAAACACCATATATTTT
>TRBJ1-5|once|TRBD1|TRBV25-1
CASKGQGARQPQHF
TGTGCCAGCAAAGGACAGGGAGCAAGGCAGCCCCAGCATTTT
>TRBJ1-5|.|.|TRBV28
CASSEPGVSKPQHF
TGTGCCAGCAGTGAACCGGGGGTTTCAAAGCCCCAGCATTTT
>TRBJ2-2|.|.|TRBV3-1/TRBV3-2
CASSLPQGYTGELFF
TGTGCCAGCAGCCTCCCACAGGGATACACCGGGGAGCTGTTTTTT
>TRBJ1-1|few|TRBD1|TRBV19
CATGTGSSTEAFF
TGTGCCACAGGGACAGGGTCTTCCACTGAAGCTTTCTTT
>TRBJ1-6|.|.|TRBV11-3
CASSPIGGNSPLHF
TGTGCCAGCAGCCCTATAGGGGGAAATTCACCCCTCCACTTT
>TRBJ1-4|.|TRBD1|TRBV4-1
CASSLRDSEKLFF
TGCGCCAGCAGCCTCCGGGACAGTGAAAAACTGTTTTTT
>TRBJ2-4|.|.|TRBV4-2
CASSQERAAKNIQYF
TGTGCCAGCAGCCAAGAGCGGGCAGCCAAAAACATTCAGTACTTC
>TRBJ1-2|once|.|TRBV3-1/TRBV3-2
CASSPRDMNYGYTF
TGTGCCAGCAGCCCGCGAGACATGAACTATGGCTACACCTTC
>TRBJ2-3|once|TRBD2|TRBV30
CAWSKGGRSTDTQYF
TGTGCCTGGAGTAAAGGCGGGAGAAGCACAGATACGCAGTATTTT
>TRBJ2-3|.|TRBD2|TRBV10-3
CAISVLAGTSTDTQYF
TGTGCCATCAGTGTACTAGCGGGGACTAGCACAGATACGCAGTATTTT
>TRBJ2-7|.|.|TRBV5-6
CASSLGGGISGEQYF
TGTGCCAGCAGCTTGGGTGGCGGGATTTCCGGCGAGCAGTACTTC
>TRBJ1-3|.|.|TRBV7-2
CASSTQNNPGNTIYF
TGTGCCAGCTCAACCCAGAATAACCCTGGAAACACCATATATTTT
>TRBJ1-4|once|TRBD1|TRBV19
CASQQGYGNEKLFF
TGTGCCAGTCAACAGGGGTATGGAAATGAAAAACTGTTTTTT
>TRBJ2-1|.|TRBD2|TRBV28
CASTLGGELGNEQFF
TGTGCCAGCACCTTGGGGGGGGAGTTGGGTAATGAGCAGTTCTTC
>TRBJ2-1|.|TRBD2|TRBV11-2
CASSGGLGKRSYNEQFF
TGTGCCAGCAGCGGTGGACTAGGAAAAAGGTCTTACAATGAGCAGTTCTTC
>TRBJ2-7|.|TRBD2|TRBV7-2
CASSLGVRGFDYEQYF
TGTGCCAGCAGCTTAGGTGTGCGGGGGTTTGACTACGAGCAGTACTTC
>TRBJ2-7|once|TRBD1|TRBV3-1/TRBV3-2
CASSQDPPGQRYEQYF
TGTGCCAGCAGCCAAGATCCCCCGGGACAGAGGTACGAGCAGTACTTC